These T cell receptor beta chains were read from a single sample in a study of vaccination effects on CD4 cells after COVID-19. Antigen specificity for these receptors is unknown. TCRdb's table, derived via immunoSEQ multiplex PCR, lists solely in-frame clones and lacks some. The data contain tens of thousands of clones, about 69% of them singletons. This specimen consisted of CD4+ T cells from PBMCs cultured without peptide, obtained before COVID-19 vaccination. Receptor source: a human donor who had a prior SARS-CoV-2 infection. Both conserved end residues are part of each CDR3. Each record gives: D gene, clone size, J gene, V gene, CDR3 DNA, CDR3 protein. D genes are given only for firm matches. Expanded clones are given a class, and other clones once, few, many or no size at all.

NA | few | TRBJ2-1 | TRBV7-2 | TGTGCCAGCAGCCGCCACGGGGAGCAGTTCTTC | CASSRHGEQFF
NA | NA | TRBJ2-3 | TRBV3-1/TRBV3-2 | TGTGCCAGCAGCGCCCCCCGTAGGGGGGCGTTAGATACGCAGTATTTT | CASSAPRRGALDTQYF
TRBD2 | NA | TRBJ2-2 | TRBV19 | TGTGCCAGGACTAGCGGGAGGGCGAACACCGGGGAGCTGTTTTTT | CARTSGRANTGELFF
NA | NA | TRBJ2-7 | TRBV7-2 | TGTGCCAGCAGTCACCGTATCGACTACGAGCAGTACTTC | CASSHRIDYEQYF
NA | NA | TRBJ2-5 | TRBV6-5 | TGTGCCAGCAGAACCGGGCCGCAAGAGACCCAGTACTTC | CASRTGPQETQYF
NA | NA | TRBJ2-1 | TRBV5-6 | TGTGCCAGCAGTTCCGGGATTTACAATGAGCAGTTCTTC | CASSSGIYNEQFF
NA | few | TRBJ2-3 | TRBV7-7 | TGTGCTAGCAGCTTATTCGGGGGCAGCACAGATACGCAGTATTTT | CASSLFGGSTDTQYF
NA | NA | TRBJ1-4 | TRBV7-9 | TGTGCCAGCAGCTCGTCTGAAAAACTGTTTTTT | CASSSSEKLFF
NA | NA | TRBJ1-5 | TRBV4-2 | TGTGCCAGCAGCCAAGATTCTACGAGGGATAATCAGCCCCAGCATTTT | CASSQDSTRDNQPQHF
NA | NA | TRBJ2-1 | TRBV7-3 | TGTGCCAGCAGCTTAACGTCGTCAGGAGATGAGCAGTTCTTC | CASSLTSSGDEQFF
NA | few | TRBJ2-7 | TRBV5-1 | TGCGCCAGCAGCCTGACGATTAGCTCCTACGAGCAGTACTTC | CASSLTISSYEQYF
NA | NA | TRBJ1-3 | TRBV3-1/TRBV3-2 | TGTGCCAGCAGCCACCCCGGCCAGGGTAGAAACACCATATATTTT | CASSHPGQGRNTIYF
TRBD2 | few | TRBJ2-1 | TRBV28 | TGTGCCAGCAGTTTGCCTAGCGGAAACTACAATGAGCAGTTCTTC | CASSLPSGNYNEQFF
TRBD1 | NA | TRBJ1-1 | TRBV6-5 | TGTGCCAGCAGTTACCTGGACAGGGGTGGGGCTTTCTTT | CASSYLDRGGAFF
TRBD2 | NA | TRBJ2-1 | TRBV11-2 | TGTGCCAGCAGCTTAGCTAGCGGAAACAATGAGCAGTTCTTC | CASSLASGNNEQFF
TRBD2 | NA | TRBJ2-3 | TRBV9 | TGTGCCAGCAGCCCCATGACTAGCGGGAGAGGAGATACGCAGTATTTT | CASSPMTSGRGDTQYF
NA | NA | TRBJ2-7 | TRBV12-3/TRBV12-4 | TGTGCCAGCAGTACAGGAAGCTCCTACGAGCAGTACTTC | CASSTGSSYEQYF
NA | NA | TRBJ2-7 | TRBV5-1 | TGCGCCAGCAGCTTGACCTGGGACGGAACCTACGAGCAGTACTTC | CASSLTWDGTYEQYF
TRBD2 | NA | TRBJ2-7 | TRBV6-5 | TGTGCCAGCAGCCGGGGACTAGCGGGAAGGTACGAGCAGTACTTC | CASSRGLAGRYEQYF
TRBD1 | NA | TRBJ2-2 | TRBV29-1 | TGCAGCGTTCGTCCCGGGACAGGGAGCACCGGGGAGCTGTTTTTT | CSVRPGTGSTGELFF
NA | NA | TRBJ2-5 | TRBV9 | TGTGCCAGCAGCGTAGTCCCAGCGGGCCAAGAGACCCAGTACTTC | CASSVVPAGQETQYF
NA | NA | TRBJ1-1 | TRBV28 | TGTGCCAGCAGTACCCCAGGTTCCGGTGAAGCTTTCTTT | CASSTPGSGEAFF
NA | once | TRBJ2-7 | TRBV7-2 | TGTGCCAGCAGCTTAGTGGTCAGGGGATCCTACGAGCAGTACTTC | CASSLVVRGSYEQYF
NA | NA | TRBJ1-1 | TRBV5-1 | TGCGCCAGCAGCTTGATGAGCGCGGGTTGGGACACTGAAGCTTTCTTT | CASSLMSAGWDTEAFF
TRBD1 | NA | TRBJ2-2 | TRBV5-1 | TGCGCCAGCAGCTTAAACCGAAAGGGGGCGCTTTTAGACACCGGGGAGCTGTTTTTT | CASSLNRKGALLDTGELFF
TRBD2 | once | TRBJ2-1 | TRBV27 | TGTGCCAGCAGTCGAAAGGGCGCGGGAGGGTACAATGAGCAGTTCTTC | CASSRKGAGGYNEQFF
TRBD2 | NA | TRBJ2-1 | TRBV12-5 | TGTGCTAGTGGATTAGGGACTAGCGGGGCCTCCTACAATGAGCAGTTCTTC | CASGLGTSGASYNEQFF
TRBD1 | once | TRBJ2-7 | TRBV24-1 | TGTGCCACCAGTGATCCCCGACAGGGATCCTACGAGCAGTACTTC | CATSDPRQGSYEQYF
NA | NA | TRBJ2-7 | TRBV6-2/TRBV6-3 | TGTGCCAGCAGTTACGGAGTGACCGGGAGTTCCTACGAGCAGTACTTC | CASSYGVTGSSYEQYF
NA | NA | TRBJ1-2 | TRBV11-2 | TGTGCCAGCAGCTTTGCCGGGGGATATGGCTACACCTTC | CASSFAGGYGYTF
TRBD2 | once | TRBJ2-3 | TRBV5-4 | TGTGCCAGCAGCTCAACCAGCGGGGGGAGGGCAGATACGCAGTATTTT | CASSSTSGGRADTQYF
NA | NA | TRBJ2-5 | TRBV4-3 | TGCGCCAGCAGCCAAGCGTTTCGGCAAGACCAAGAGACCCAGTACTTC | CASSQAFRQDQETQYF
TRBD2 | once | TRBJ2-2 | TRBV10-3 | TGTGCCATCAGTGAGTCTGTTAGCGGGAGTTTAGACACCGGGGAGCTGTTTTTT | CAISESVSGSLDTGELFF
TRBD1 | few | TRBJ1-3 | TRBV7-9 | TGTGCCAGCAACCTACAGGGGGGGAACACCATATATTTT | CASNLQGGNTIYF
NA | NA | TRBJ2-3 | TRBV27 | TGTGCCAGCAGGTTACAGGGATGGGATACGCAGTATTTT | CASRLQGWDTQYF
TRBD1 | NA | TRBJ1-4 | TRBV9 | TGTGCCAGCAGCCCCGACAGGGGGCTTAATGAAAAACTGTTTTTT | CASSPDRGLNEKLFF
NA | NA | TRBJ2-7 | TRBV11-2 | TGTGCCAGCAGCTTTTTGGGGGGGGGCGGCGAGCAGTACTTC | CASSFLGGGGEQYF
TRBD1 | few | TRBJ1-1 | TRBV4-2 | TGTGCCAGCAGCCAGGAACCGGGACAGGGCTTTGAAGCTTTCTTT | CASSQEPGQGFEAFF
NA | once | TRBJ2-6 | TRBV24-1 | TGTGCCACCAGTGCGCCAGGGAACTCTGGGGCCAACGTCCTGACTTTC | CATSAPGNSGANVLTF
TRBD2 | NA | TRBJ2-1 | TRBV7-2 | TGTGCCAGCAGCTTAGCGGGAGGAGTGGGGGGGAATGAGCAGTTCTTC | CASSLAGGVGGNEQFF
NA | NA | TRBJ1-5 | TRBV9 | TGTGCCAGCAGCTCCGGTGGGGGTTATCAGCCCCAGCATTTT | CASSSGGGYQPQHF
NA | once | TRBJ2-7 | TRBV5-6 | TGTGCCAGCAGCTTGGAGTCCTACAGCGGACGGAGTAGCGAGCAGTACTTC | CASSLESYSGRSSEQYF
NA | once | TRBJ2-5 | TRBV14 | TGTGCCAGCAGCCAAGATTGGCGTGGTGAGACCCAGTACTTC | CASSQDWRGETQYF
NA | NA | TRBJ2-2 | TRBV2 | TGTGCCAGCAGCCAATACCGGGACACCCCCACCGGGGAGCTGTTTTTT | CASSQYRDTPTGELFF
NA | NA | TRBJ1-6 | TRBV7-3 | TGTGCCAGCAGCTTCTCGGGGATTAATTCACCCCTCCACTTT | CASSFSGINSPLHF
TRBD2 | NA | TRBJ2-7 | TRBV7-8 | TGTGCCAGCAGCCAAGGACTAGCGGGACTGTACGAGCAGTACTTC | CASSQGLAGLYEQYF
TRBD2 | NA | TRBJ2-7 | TRBV19 | TGTGCCAGTAGTACGGGACTAGCGGGAGAATGGGCGCTGGGGGGCGACGAGCAGTACTTC | CASSTGLAGEWALGGDEQYF
TRBD2 | once | TRBJ2-2 | TRBV7-8 | TGTGCCAGCAGTTCTCTAGCGGGGGGGCTTACCGGGGAGCTGTTTTTT | CASSSLAGGLTGELFF
NA | NA | TRBJ2-5 | TRBV5-4 | TGTGCCAGCAGCTTGGGGGTTTACGGGGGGCAGGAGACCCAGTACTTC | CASSLGVYGGQETQYF